This note documents a single TCR beta chain sequence. The target antigen is unknown. Germline V gene sequence: CDR1 KGHSH, CDR2 LQKENI. The V segment lost 3 bases and the J segment 3 bases; nucleotides outside the gene matches: 4. This CDR3 has 15 residues. This entry comes from a study of CD8+ T cells in alopecia areata. Study in general: At a dose of 5 to 10 mg twice daily, oral tofacitinib was given to treated patients. General study findings and limits: A single nonresponder leaves the baseline CD8+ expansion link to response uncertain. Clonality in lesional scalp, especially alopecia totalis/universalis, exceeded that of normal scalp.

TCR sequencing used cDNA made by reverse transcription of extracted RNA. The assay was immunoSEQ multiplex PCR, and TCRdb's table has in-frame clones only and misses some. The sample records around 190,000 clones, 60% being singletons. Treatment indicated: oral pan-JAK inhibitor, 5-10 mg twice daily. The genes are TRBV18 and TRBJ2-2; TRBD1 aligns across 7 bases. Sequences were derived from CD4+ T cells sorted from blood, sampled at week 4, from a patient treated with tofacitinib. The TCR sequence derives from a human donor with alopecia areata. DNA of the CDR3: TGTGCCAGCTCACCCGACAGGGTTCACACCGGGGAGCTGTTTTTT. Encoded protein: CASSPDRVHTGELFF.